This TCR beta chain was sequenced for a study of blood T cell repertoires in COVID-19. About the study: Sites in the United States, Italy and Spain provided acute and convalescent COVID-19 samples.

The assay was immunoSEQ multiplex PCR, and TCRdb's table has in-frame clones only and misses some. The sample includes approximately 94,000 clones, around nine tenths of them seen just once. Germline V gives CDR1 MGHRA, CDR2 YSYEKL. This CDR3 has 18 amino acids. V trimming: 4 bases; J trimming: 0 bases; junction bases outside the gene matches: 11. The chain is built from TRBV4-1 and TRBJ2-2; 7 bases map to TRBD1. The sequence derives from a human donor in a cohort sampled during active COVID-19. The sample comprised peripheral blood. The CDR3 reads CASSPKEGQAANTGELFF. The CDR3 region has the DNA TGCGCCAGCAGCCCAAAGGAAGGACAGGCCGCGAACACCGGGGAGCTGTTTTTT.